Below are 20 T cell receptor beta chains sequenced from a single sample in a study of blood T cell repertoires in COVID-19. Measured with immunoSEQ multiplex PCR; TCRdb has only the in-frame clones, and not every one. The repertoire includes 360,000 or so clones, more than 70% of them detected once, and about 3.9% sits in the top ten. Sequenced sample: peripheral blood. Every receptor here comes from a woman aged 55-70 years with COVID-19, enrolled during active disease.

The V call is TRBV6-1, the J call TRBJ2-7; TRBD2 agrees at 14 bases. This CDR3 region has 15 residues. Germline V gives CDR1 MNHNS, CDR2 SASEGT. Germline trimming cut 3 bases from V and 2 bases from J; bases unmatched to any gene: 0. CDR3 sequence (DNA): TGTGCCAGCAGTGAGGGACTAGCGGGGGCCTACGAGCAGTACTTC. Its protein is CASSEGLAGAYEQYF.

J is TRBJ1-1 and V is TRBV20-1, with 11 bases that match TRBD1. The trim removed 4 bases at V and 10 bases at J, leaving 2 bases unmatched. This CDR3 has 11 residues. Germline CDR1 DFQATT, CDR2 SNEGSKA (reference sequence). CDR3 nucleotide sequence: TGCAGTGCTAACGGACAGGGGGCAGCTTTCTTT. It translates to CSANGQGAAFF.

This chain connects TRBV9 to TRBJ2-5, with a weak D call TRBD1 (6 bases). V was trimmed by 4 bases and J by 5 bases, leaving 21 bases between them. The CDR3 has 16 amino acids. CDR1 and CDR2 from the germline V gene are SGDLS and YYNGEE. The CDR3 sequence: CASSTRQAAEGETQYF. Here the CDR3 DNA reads TGTGCCAGCAGCACCCGACAGGCGGCGGAAGGCGAGACCCAGTACTTC.

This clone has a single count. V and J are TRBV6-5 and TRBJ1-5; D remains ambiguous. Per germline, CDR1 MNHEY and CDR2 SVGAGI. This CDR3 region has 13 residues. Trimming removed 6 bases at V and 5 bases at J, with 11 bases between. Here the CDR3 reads CASSDYAHQPQHF. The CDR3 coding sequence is TGTGCCAGCAGCGACTATGCGCATCAGCCCCAGCATTTT.

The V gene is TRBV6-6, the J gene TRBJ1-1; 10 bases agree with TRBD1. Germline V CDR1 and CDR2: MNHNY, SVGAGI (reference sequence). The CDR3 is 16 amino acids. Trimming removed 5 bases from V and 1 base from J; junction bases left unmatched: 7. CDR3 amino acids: CASSPGTGDTNTEAFF. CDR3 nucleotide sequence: TGTGCCAGCAGTCCCGGGACAGGGGATACGAACACTGAAGCTTTCTTT.

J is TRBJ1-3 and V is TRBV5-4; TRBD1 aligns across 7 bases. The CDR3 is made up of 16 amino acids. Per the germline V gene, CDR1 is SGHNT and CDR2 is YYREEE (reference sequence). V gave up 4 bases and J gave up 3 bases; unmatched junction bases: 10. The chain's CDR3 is CASSAYLQGNGNTIYF. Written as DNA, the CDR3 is TGTGCCAGCAGCGCGTACCTACAGGGGAATGGAAACACCATATATTTT.

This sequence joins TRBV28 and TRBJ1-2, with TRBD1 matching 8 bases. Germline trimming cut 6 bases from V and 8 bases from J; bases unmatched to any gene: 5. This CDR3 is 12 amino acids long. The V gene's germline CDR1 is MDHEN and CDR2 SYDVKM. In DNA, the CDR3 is TGTGCCAGCAGGAGGACAGGGCTGGGCTACACCTTC. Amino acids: CASRRTGLGYTF.

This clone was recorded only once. The CDR3: CASRPGGRDSPLHF. CDR3 nucleotides: TGTGCCAGCAGGCCGGGGGGCAGGGATTCACCCCTCCACTTT. J is TRBJ1-6 and V is TRBV5-4, with a tentative D call TRBD1 (6 bases). V was cut by 5 bases and J by 8 bases, with 14 bases left in between. This CDR3 has 14 amino acids. Germline lookup yields CDR1 SGHNT and CDR2 YYREEE (reference sequence).

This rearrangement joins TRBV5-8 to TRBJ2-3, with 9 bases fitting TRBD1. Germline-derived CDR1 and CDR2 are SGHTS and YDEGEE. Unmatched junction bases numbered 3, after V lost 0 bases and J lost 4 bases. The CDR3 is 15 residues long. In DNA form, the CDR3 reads TGTGCCAGCAGCTTGGGACAGGGGGTCCCAGATACGCAGTATTTT. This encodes CASSLGQGVPDTQYF.

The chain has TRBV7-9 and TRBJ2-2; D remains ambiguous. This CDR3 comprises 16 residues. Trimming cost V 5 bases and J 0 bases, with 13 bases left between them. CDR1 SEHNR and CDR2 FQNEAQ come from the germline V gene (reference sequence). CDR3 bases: TGTGCCAGCAGCCTGGGCCTACTCGCGAACACCGGGGAGCTGTTTTTT. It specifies CASSLGLLANTGELFF.

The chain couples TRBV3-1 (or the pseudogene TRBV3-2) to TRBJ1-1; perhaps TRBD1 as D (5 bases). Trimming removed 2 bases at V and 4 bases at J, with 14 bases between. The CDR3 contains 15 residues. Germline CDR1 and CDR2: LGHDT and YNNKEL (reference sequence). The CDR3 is CASSQFHGGSTEAFF. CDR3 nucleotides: TGTGCCAGCAGCCAATTTCACGGGGGATCCACTGAAGCTTTCTTT.

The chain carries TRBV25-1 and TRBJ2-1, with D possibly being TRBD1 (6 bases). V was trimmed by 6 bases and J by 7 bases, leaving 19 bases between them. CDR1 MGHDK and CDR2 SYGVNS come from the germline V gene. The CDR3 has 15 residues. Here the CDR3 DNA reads TGTGCCAGCAGCCAAGGGACATGGGCCGCTAATGAGCAGTTCTTC. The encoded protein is CASSQGTWAANEQFF.

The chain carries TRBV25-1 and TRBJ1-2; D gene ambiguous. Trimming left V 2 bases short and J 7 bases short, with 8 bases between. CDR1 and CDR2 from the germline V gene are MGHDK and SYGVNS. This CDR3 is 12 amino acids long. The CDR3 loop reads CASSEHTSGYTF. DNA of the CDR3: TGTGCCAGCAGTGAACATACGAGTGGCTACACCTTC.

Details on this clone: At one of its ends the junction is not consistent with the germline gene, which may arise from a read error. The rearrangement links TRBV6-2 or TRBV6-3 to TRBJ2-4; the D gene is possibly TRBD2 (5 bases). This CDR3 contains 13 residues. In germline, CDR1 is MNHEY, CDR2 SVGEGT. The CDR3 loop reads CASSPALSRAGHF. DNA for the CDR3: TGTGCCAGCAGCCCCGCTTTGTCGAGGGCGGGCCACTTC.

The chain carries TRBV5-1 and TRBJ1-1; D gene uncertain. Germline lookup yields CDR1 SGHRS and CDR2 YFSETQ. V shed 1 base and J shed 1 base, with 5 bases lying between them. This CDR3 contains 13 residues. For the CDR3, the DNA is TGCGCCAGCAGCTTGATAGAGAACACTGAAGCTTTCTTT. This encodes CASSLIENTEAFF.

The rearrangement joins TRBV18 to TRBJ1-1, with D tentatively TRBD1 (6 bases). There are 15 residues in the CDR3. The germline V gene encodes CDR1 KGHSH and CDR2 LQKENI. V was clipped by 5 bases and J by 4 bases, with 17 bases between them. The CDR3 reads CASSSLTGTGTEAFF. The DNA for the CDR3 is TGTGCCAGCTCATCCCTGACAGGTACCGGCACTGAAGCTTTCTTT.

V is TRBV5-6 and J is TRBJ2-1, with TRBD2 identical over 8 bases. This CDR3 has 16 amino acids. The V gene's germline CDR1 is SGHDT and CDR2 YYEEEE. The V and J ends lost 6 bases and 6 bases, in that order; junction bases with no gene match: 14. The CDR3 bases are TGTGCCAGCACCCCAAGTAAGGTCGGGGGGGGCAATGAGCAGTTCTTC. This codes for CASTPSKVGGGNEQFF.

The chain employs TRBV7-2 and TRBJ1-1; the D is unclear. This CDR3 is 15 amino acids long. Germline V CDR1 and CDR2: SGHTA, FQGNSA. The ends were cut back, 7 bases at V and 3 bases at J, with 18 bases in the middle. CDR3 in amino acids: CASTLLSPIDTEAFF. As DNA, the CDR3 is TGTGCCAGCACCCTTTTATCACCCATAGACACTGAAGCTTTCTTT.

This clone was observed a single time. The CDR3 sequence is CASSRGGASSYNEQFF. In DNA form, the CDR3 reads TGCGCCAGCAGTAGGGGGGGGGCGTCGTCCTACAATGAGCAGTTCTTC. This chain links TRBV5-1 with TRBJ2-1, with D maybe TRBD2 (7 bases). Trimming pared 5 bases from V and 1 base from J, leaving 16 bases between. The CDR3 contains 16 residues. In germline, CDR1 is SGHRS, CDR2 YFSETQ.

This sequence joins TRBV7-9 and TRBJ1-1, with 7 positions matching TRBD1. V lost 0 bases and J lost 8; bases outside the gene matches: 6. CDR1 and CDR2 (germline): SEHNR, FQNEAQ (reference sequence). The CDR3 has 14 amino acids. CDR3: CASSLAPTGREAFF. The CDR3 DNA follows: TGTGCCAGCAGCTTAGCACCGACAGGGAGGGAAGCTTTCTTT.